These T cell receptor beta chains were read from a single sample in a study of cytomegalovirus exposure and HLA in healthy donors. Method: immunoSEQ multiplex PCR; TCRdb's copy keeps in-frame clones and lacks some. There are 200,000 to 250,000 clones in the sample; just under 85% occur only once, and 0.58% lies in the top ten. The sample comprised PBMCs. All receptors derive from a woman in her thirties or forties in good health and CMV-seronegative. CDR3s include the opening cysteine and the closing phenylalanine or tryptophan. The order of the fields is clone size, V gene, CDR3 length, D gene, J gene, CDR3 protein, CDR3 DNA. D genes are given only for firm matches. Clone sizes are given selectively: once, few, many, or a class where the clone is expanded.

NA	TRBV11-3	16	TRBD1	TRBJ1-3	CASSNRTGQGGNTIYF	TGTGCCAGCAGCAATAGGACGGGACAGGGAGGAAACACCATATATTTT
NA	TRBV28	15	TRBD1	TRBJ1-1	CASRRTGLMNTEAFF	TGTGCCAGCAGACGGACAGGGCTAATGAACACTGAAGCTTTCTTT
NA	TRBV4-2	15	NA	TRBJ1-5	CASSQDSGSNQPQHF	TGTGCCAGCAGCCAAGATAGCGGTAGCAATCAGCCCCAGCATTTT
NA	TRBV9	15	TRBD2	TRBJ2-2	CASSTSGSNTGELFF	TGTGCCAGCAGCACTAGCGGGTCGAACACCGGGGAGCTGTTTTTT
NA	TRBV6-7	16	TRBD1	TRBJ2-3	CASTTGTADSTDTQYF	TGTGCCAGCACAACGGGGACAGCAGATAGCACAGATACGCAGTATTTT
NA	TRBV7-2	16	TRBD2	TRBJ2-5	CASSLMRGARNGTQYF	TGTGCCAGCAGCTTAATGCGGGGGGCCCGAAATGGGACCCAGTACTTC
NA	TRBV7-2	16	TRBD1	TRBJ2-1	CASSFIPGQTYNEQFF	TGTGCCAGCAGCTTTATCCCGGGACAGACCTACAATGAGCAGTTCTTC
few	TRBV30	14	NA	TRBJ1-1	CAWSVGQGNTEAFF	TGTGCCTGGAGTGTAGGGCAGGGTAACACTGAAGCTTTCTTT
NA	TRBV5-1	14	NA	TRBJ2-7	CASSLTQGPYEQYF	TGCGCCAGCAGCTTGACACAGGGCCCCTACGAGCAGTACTTC
NA	TRBV4-1	16	NA	TRBJ1-4	CASSQDQAGGMRELFF	TGCGCCAGCAGCCAAGATCAAGCCGGGGGGATGAGGGAACTGTTTTTT
NA	TRBV28	14	NA	TRBJ2-2	CASSLQTRTGELFF	TGTGCCAGCAGTTTGCAAACCCGGACCGGGGAGCTGTTTTTT
NA	TRBV19	12	NA	TRBJ1-2	CASTYVRGRDTF	TGTGCCAGTACCTATGTACGAGGGCGGGACACCTTC
NA	TRBV4-2	16	NA	TRBJ2-1	CASSQATTKSYNEQFF	TGTGCCAGCAGCCAAGCGACAACAAAATCCTACAATGAGCAGTTCTTC
NA	TRBV7-9	15	NA	TRBJ2-2	CASSSPVRGPGELFF	TGTGCCAGCAGCTCCCCCGTCCGAGGCCCCGGGGAGCTGTTTTTT
NA	TRBV29-1	15	TRBD2	TRBJ2-2	CSVIAGGAFTGELLF	TGCAGCGTTATTGCCGGGGGGGCTTTCACCGGGGAGCTGCTTTTT
NA	TRBV4-3	13	NA	TRBJ1-2	CASSSLAGKGYTF	TGCGCCAGCAGCTCGCTTGCAGGGAAAGGGTACACCTTC
NA	TRBV7-3	16	NA	TRBJ2-3	CASSLASGLSTDTQYF	TGTGCCAGCAGCTTAGCGTCCGGTTTATCCACAGATACGCAGTATTTT
NA	TRBV5-1	16	NA	TRBJ1-1	CASSLGGFTWNTEAFF	TGCGCCAGCAGCTTGGGAGGGTTTACCTGGAACACTGAAGCTTTCTTT
once	TRBV29-1	14	NA	TRBJ2-7	CSVVRDFFSYEQYF	TGCAGCGTTGTCCGGGACTTCTTCTCCTACGAGCAGTACTTC
NA	TRBV25-1	13	NA	TRBJ2-1	CASSDLLHDEQFF	TGTGCCAGCAGTGACCTACTCCACGATGAGCAGTTCTTC
NA	TRBV2	12	NA	TRBJ2-1	CASGRRNNEQFF	TGTGCCAGCGGCCGGAGAAACAATGAGCAGTTCTTC
NA	TRBV7-9	12	NA	TRBJ2-7	CASSPGGYEQYF	TGTGCCAGCAGCCCCGGGGGTTACGAGCAGTACTTC
NA	TRBV5-1	15	NA	TRBJ2-7	CASSTTNFSRNEQYF	TGCGCCAGCAGCACTACTAATTTCAGTCGGAACGAGCAGTACTTC
NA	TRBV6-5	15	TRBD1	TRBJ1-2	CASSYSRTGNYGYTF	TGTGCCAGCAGTTACTCCCGGACAGGGAACTATGGCTACACCTTC
NA	TRBV7-9	13	NA	TRBJ1-5	CASSPDSHQPQHF	TGTGCCAGCAGCCCGGACAGCCATCAGCCCCAGCATTTT
NA	TRBV27	16	TRBD2	TRBJ2-4	CASSLFGGVTKNIQYF	TGTGCCAGCAGTTTATTTGGGGGGGTGACCAAAAACATTCAGTACTTC
NA	TRBV2	13	TRBD1	TRBJ1-1	CASRPRGRTEAFF	TGTGCCAGCAGACCCAGGGGGAGAACTGAAGCTTTCTTT
NA	TRBV6-5	14	NA	TRBJ2-2	CAIGQILNTGELFF	TGTGCCATAGGACAGATCTTGAACACCGGGGAGCTGTTTTTT
NA	TRBV7-8	19	TRBD2	TRBJ2-7	CASSPRTSGGPKNVYEQYF	TGTGCCAGCAGCCCGCGGACTAGCGGGGGACCTAAGAATGTGTACGAGCAGTACTTC
once	TRBV7-9	16	NA	TRBJ2-1	CASSLTGQLLYNEQFF	TGTGCCAGCAGCCTGACTGGACAGCTACTCTACAATGAGCAGTTCTTC
NA	TRBV5-8	13	NA	TRBJ2-7	CASSHQGVDEQYF	TGTGCCAGCAGCCACCAGGGTGTGGACGAGCAGTACTTC
NA	TRBV29-1	14	TRBD1	TRBJ2-5	CSVEETGPGETQYF	TGCAGCGTTGAAGAGACAGGGCCGGGAGAGACCCAGTACTTC
NA	TRBV6-6	16	TRBD2	TRBJ2-5	CASSLGTSGGEKTQYF	TGTGCCAGCAGCCTCGGGACTAGCGGGGGGGAGAAGACCCAGTACTTC
NA	TRBV6-1	17	NA	TRBJ2-5	CASSEAPTSYTQETQYF	TGTGCCAGCAGTGAAGCGCCAACCAGTTATACACAAGAGACCCAGTACTTC
few	TRBV6-5	15	NA	TRBJ1-1	CASSFFGAMNTEAFF	TGTGCCAGCAGTTTCTTTGGAGCAATGAACACTGAAGCTTTCTTT
NA	TRBV7-3	14	NA	TRBJ1-4	CASSLMGSEEKLFF	TGTGCCAGCAGCTTGATGGGGAGTGAGGAAAAACTGTTTTTT
NA	TRBV10-1	13	NA	TRBJ1-1	CASSERQNTEAFF	TGCGCCAGCAGTGAACGACAGAACACTGAAGCTTTCTTT
few	TRBV6-1	14	TRBD1	TRBJ1-1	CASRPQGAGIEAFF	TGTGCCAGCAGGCCACAGGGGGCGGGGATTGAAGCTTTCTTT
NA	TRBV5-1	12	NA	TRBJ1-1	CASSYDRNEAFF	TGCGCCAGCAGCTATGACAGGAATGAAGCTTTCTTT
NA	TRBV18	19	TRBD1	TRBJ1-3	CASSPKAGGVASSGNTIYF	TGTGCCAGCTCACCAAAGGCAGGGGGTGTAGCCTCCTCTGGAAACACCATATATTTT
NA	TRBV6-6	11	NA	TRBJ1-1	CASSTTGQAFF	TGTGCCAGCAGTACCACAGGGCAAGCTTTCTTT
once	TRBV15	12	TRBD1	TRBJ2-7	CATSPGGYEQYF	TGTGCCACCAGCCCAGGGGGCTACGAGCAGTACTTC
NA	TRBV23-1	15	NA	TRBJ1-6	CASSDQRVYNSPLHF	TGCGCCAGCAGTGACCAGCGGGTCTATAATTCACCCCTCCACTTT